This T cell receptor beta chain was identified in a study of Ad26.COV2.S vaccination and SARS-CoV-2 variants. Treatment reported: around 19 received Ad26.COV2.S at low or high dose, single or two shots; about 5 received placebo; per-sample allocation not given. Material that was analyzed had been drawn on day 63 after the first vaccine or placebo injection. The protocol was immunoSEQ multiplex PCR, while the TCRdb copy is restricted to in-frame clones and leaves out a portion. The sample has about 280,000 clones, about 90% seen once. The germline V gene encodes CDR1 GTSNPN and CDR2 SVGIG (reference sequence). V was clipped by 0 bases and J by 3 bases, with 11 bases between them. This CDR3 contains 14 residues.

V is TRBV30 and J is TRBJ1-1, with D possibly being TRBD1 (6 bases). Sequencing used peripheral blood, obtained in a trial of Ad26.COV2.S vaccine versus placebo. The TCR originated in a person aged 18-60 years who received the Ad26.COV2.S COVID-19 vaccine or a placebo. CDR3 region: CAWSVGAGDTEAFF. CDR3 coding DNA: TGTGCCTGGAGTGTAGGGGCAGGGGACACTGAAGCTTTCTTT. The full variable domain, rest sourced from reference TRBV30 and TRBJ1-1, is SQTIHQWPATLVQPVGSPLSLECTVEGTSNPNLYWYRQAAGRGLQLLFYSVGIGQISSEVPQNLSASRPQDRQFILSSKKLLLSDSGFYLCAWSVGAGDTEAFFGQGTRLTVV.